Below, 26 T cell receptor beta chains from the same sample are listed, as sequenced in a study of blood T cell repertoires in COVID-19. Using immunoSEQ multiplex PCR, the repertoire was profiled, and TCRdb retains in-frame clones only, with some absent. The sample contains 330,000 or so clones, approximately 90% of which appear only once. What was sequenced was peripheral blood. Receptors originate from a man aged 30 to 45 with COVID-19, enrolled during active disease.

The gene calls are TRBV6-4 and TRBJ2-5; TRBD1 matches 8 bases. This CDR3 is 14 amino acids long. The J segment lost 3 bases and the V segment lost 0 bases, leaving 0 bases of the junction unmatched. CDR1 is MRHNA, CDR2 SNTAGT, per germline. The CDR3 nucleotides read TGTGCCAGCAGTGACTCGACAGGGGAAGAGACCCAGTACTTC. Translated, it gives CASSDSTGEETQYF.

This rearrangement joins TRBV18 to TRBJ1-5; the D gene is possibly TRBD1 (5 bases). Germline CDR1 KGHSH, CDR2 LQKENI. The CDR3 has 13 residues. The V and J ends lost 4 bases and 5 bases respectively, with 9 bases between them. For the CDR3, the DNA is TGTGCCAGCTCACGGGGGGAGGATCAGCCCCAGCATTTT. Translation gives CASSRGEDQPQHF.

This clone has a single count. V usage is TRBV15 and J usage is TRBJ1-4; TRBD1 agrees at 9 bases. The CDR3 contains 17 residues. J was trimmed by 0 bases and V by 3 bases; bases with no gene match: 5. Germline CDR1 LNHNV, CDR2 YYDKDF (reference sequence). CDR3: CATSSPRQGATNEKLFF. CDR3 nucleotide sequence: TGTGCCACCAGCAGTCCCCGACAGGGGGCAACTAATGAAAAACTGTTTTTT.

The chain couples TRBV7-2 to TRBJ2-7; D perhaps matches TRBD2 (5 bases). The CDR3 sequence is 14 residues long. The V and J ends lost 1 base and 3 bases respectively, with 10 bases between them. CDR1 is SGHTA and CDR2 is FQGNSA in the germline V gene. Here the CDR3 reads CASSLGLRDYEQYF. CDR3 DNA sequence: TGTGCCAGCAGCTTAGGACTGAGGGACTACGAGCAGTACTTC. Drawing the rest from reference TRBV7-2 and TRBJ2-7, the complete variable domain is GAGVSQSPSNKVTEKGKDVELRCDPISGHTALYWYRQSLGQGLEFLIYFQGNSAPDKSGLPSDRFSAERTGGSVSTLTIQRTQQEDSAVYLCASSLGLRDYEQYFGPGTRLTVT.

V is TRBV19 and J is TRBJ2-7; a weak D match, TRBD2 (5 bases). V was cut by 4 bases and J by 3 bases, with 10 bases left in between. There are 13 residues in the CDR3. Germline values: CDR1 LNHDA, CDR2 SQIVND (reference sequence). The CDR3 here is CASSTGILYEQYF. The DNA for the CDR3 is TGTGCCAGTAGTACCGGGATCCTCTACGAGCAGTACTTC.

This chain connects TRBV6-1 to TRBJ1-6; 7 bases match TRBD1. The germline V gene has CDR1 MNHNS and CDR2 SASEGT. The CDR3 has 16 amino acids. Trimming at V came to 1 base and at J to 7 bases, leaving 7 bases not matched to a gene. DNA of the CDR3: TGTGCCAGCAGTGAAGAAGTCGGGACAGCGAATTCACCCCTCCACTTT. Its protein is CASSEEVGTANSPLHF.

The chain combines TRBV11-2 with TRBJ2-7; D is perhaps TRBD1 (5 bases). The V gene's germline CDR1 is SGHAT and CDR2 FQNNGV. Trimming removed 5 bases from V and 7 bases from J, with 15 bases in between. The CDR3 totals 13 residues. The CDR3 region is CASSPGHYREQYF. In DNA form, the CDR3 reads TGTGCCAGCAGCCCCGGACACTACAGGGAGCAGTACTTC.

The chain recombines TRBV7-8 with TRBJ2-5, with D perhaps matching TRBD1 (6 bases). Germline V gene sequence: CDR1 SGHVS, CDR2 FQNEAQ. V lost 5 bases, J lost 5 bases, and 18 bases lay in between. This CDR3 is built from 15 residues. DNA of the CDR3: TGTGCCAGCAGCACCCGGCCACAGGGTGGCGAGACCCAGTACTTC. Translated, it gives CASSTRPQGGETQYF. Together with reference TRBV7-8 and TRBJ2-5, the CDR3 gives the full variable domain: GAGVSQSPRYKVAKRGQDVALRCDPISGHVSLFWYQQALGQGPEFLTYFQNEAQLDKSGLPSDRFFAERPEGSVSTLKIQRTQQEDSAVYLCASSTRPQGGETQYFGPGTRLLVL.

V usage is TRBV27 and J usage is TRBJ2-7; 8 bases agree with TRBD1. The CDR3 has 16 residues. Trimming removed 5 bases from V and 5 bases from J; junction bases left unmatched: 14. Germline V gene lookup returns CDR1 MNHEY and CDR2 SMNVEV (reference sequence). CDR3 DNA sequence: TGTGCCAGCAGTGCGGCTTTCGTGGCAGGGGGCAACGAGCAGTACTTC. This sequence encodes CASSAAFVAGGNEQYF.

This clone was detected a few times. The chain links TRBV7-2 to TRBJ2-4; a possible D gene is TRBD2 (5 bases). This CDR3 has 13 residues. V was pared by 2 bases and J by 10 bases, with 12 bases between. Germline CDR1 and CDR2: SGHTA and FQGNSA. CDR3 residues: CASSLPHRGIQYF. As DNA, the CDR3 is TGTGCCAGCAGCTTACCTCACCGGGGTATTCAGTACTTC.

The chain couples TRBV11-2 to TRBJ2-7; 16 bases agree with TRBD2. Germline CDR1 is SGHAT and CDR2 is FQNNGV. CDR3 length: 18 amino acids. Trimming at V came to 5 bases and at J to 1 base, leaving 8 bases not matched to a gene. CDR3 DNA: TGTGCCAGCAGCCCGATGTTGGGACTAGCGGGGGGGTCCTACGAGCAGTACTTC. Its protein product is CASSPMLGLAGGSYEQYF.

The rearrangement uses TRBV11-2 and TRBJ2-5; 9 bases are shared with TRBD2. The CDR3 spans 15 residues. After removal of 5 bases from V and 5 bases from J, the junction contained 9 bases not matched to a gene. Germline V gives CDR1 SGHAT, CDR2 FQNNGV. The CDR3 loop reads CASSGASGVGETQYF. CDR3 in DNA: TGTGCCAGCAGCGGGGCTAGCGGGGTTGGCGAGACCCAGTACTTC.

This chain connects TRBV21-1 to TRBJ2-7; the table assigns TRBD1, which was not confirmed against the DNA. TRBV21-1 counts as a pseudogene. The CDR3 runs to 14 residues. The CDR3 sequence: CASSKAPTGNEQYF. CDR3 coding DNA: TGTGCCAGCAGCAAAGCGCCGACAGGGAACGAGCAGTACTTC.

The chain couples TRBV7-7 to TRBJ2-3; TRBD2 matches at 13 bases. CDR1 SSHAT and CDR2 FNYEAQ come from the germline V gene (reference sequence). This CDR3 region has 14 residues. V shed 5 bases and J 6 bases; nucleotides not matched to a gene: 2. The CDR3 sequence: CASSPGLAGDTQYF. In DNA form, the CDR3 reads TGTGCCAGCAGCCCGGGACTAGCGGGGGATACGCAGTATTTT.

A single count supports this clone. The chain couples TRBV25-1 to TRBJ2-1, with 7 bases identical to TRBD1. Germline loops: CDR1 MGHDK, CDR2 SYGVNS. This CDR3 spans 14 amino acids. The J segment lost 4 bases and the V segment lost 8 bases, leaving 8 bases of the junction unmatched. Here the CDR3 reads CASSPGQRYNEQFF. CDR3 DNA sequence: TGTGCCAGCTCCCCGGGACAGAGATACAATGAGCAGTTCTTC.

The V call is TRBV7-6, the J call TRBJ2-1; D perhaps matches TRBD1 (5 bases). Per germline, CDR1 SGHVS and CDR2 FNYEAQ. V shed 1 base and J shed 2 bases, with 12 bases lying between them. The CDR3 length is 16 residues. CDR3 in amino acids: CASSLGRQPTYNEQFF. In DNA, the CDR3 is TGTGCCAGCAGCTTAGGAAGACAGCCTACCTACAATGAGCAGTTCTTC.

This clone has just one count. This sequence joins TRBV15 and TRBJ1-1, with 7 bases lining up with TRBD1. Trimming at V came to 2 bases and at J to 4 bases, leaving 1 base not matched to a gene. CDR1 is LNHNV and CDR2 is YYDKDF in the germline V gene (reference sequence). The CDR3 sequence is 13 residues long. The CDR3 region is CATSRQGGTEAFF. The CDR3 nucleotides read TGTGCCACCAGCAGACAGGGGGGCACTGAAGCTTTCTTT.

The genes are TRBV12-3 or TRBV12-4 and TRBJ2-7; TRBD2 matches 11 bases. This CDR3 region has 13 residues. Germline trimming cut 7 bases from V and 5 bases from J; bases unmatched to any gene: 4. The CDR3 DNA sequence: TGTGCCAGCACTAGCGGGAGGCCACACGAGCAGTACTTC. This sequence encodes CASTSGRPHEQYF.

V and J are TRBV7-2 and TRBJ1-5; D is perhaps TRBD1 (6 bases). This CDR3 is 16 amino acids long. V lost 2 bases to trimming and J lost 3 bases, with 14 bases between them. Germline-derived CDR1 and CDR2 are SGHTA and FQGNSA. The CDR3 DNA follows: TGTGCCAGCAGCTTATTCTCCGGGACATACAATCAGCCCCAGCATTTT. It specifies CASSLFSGTYNQPQHF.

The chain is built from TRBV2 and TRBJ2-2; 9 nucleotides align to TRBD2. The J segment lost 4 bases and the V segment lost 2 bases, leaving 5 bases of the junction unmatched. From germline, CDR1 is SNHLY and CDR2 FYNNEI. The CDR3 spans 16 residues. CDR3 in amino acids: CASSESREGGTGELFF. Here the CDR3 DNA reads TGTGCCAGCAGTGAATCGCGGGAGGGCGGCACCGGGGAGCTGTTTTTT.

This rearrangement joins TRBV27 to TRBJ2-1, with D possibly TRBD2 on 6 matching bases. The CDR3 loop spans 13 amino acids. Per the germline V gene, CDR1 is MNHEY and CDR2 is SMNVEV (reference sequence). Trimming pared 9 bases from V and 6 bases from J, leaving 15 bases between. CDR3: CASWRAGGNEQFF. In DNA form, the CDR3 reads TGTGCCAGTTGGAGGGCCGGGGGCAATGAGCAGTTCTTC.

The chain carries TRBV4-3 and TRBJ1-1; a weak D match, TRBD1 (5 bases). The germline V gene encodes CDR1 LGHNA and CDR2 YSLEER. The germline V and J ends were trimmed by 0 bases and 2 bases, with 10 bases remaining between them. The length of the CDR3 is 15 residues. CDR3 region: CASSQDLGGNTEAFF. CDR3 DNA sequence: TGCGCCAGCAGCCAAGATCTGGGGGGAAACACTGAAGCTTTCTTT.

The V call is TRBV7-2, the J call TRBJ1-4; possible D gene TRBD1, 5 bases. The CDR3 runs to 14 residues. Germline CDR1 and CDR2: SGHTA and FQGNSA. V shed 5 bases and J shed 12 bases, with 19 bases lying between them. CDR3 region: CASSPTRDRMELFF. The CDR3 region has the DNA TGTGCCAGCAGCCCTACCAGGGATAGAATGGAACTGTTTTTT. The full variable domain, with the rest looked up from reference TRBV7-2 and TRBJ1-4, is GAGVSQSPSNKVTEKGKDVELRCDPISGHTALYWYRQSLGQGLEFLIYFQGNSAPDKSGLPSDRFSAERTGGSVSTLTIQRTQQEDSAVYLCASSPTRDRMELFFGSGTQLSVL.

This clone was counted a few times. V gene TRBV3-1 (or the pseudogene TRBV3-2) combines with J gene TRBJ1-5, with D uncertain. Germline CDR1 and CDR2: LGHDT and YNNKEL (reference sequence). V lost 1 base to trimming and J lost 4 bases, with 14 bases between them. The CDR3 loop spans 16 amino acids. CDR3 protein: CASSQGLWGGNQPQHF. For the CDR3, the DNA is TGTGCCAGCAGCCAAGGCCTCTGGGGAGGAAATCAGCCCCAGCATTTT.

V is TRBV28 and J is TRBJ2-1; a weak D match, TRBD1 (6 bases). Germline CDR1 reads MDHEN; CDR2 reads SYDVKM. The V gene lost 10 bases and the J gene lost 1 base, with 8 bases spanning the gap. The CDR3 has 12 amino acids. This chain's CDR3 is CAIQGSYNEQFF. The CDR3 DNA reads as TGTGCCATACAGGGATCCTACAATGAGCAGTTCTTC.

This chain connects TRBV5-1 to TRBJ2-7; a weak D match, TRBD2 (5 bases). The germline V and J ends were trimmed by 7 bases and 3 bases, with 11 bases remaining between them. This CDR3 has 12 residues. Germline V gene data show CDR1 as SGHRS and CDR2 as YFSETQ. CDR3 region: CASSAGLYEQYF. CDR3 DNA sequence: TGCGCCAGCTCCGCGGGCCTCTACGAGCAGTACTTC.